The 25 T cell receptor beta chains presented below share a single source sample, sequenced in a study of T-cell memory formation after mild COVID-19. TCRdb analysed the 5' RACE reads with MiXCR anew, one entry per CDR3 protein. The sample consists of fewer than 350,000 distinct CDR3 sequences, around 15% of them appearing once. What was sequenced was PBMCs or a T cell subset sorted from them (not recorded which). Receptor source: a man in his late teens or twenties who had mild COVID-19 (a few samples of this study predate the infection). Cell type and time point are not known.

This clonotype came up a few times. The V and J genes are TRBV6-2 or TRBV6-3 and TRBJ2-7; TRBD1 matches at 8 bases. Germline V lookup: CDR1 MNHEY, CDR2 SVGEGT. The V and J ends lost 5 bases and 2 bases, in that order; junction bases with no gene match: 8. This CDR3 has 15 amino acids. The CDR3 DNA reads as TGTGCCAGCAGTCACCCGGACAGGGTGGCCTACGAGCAGTACTTC. Its protein is CASSHPDRVAYEQYF.

This clonotype turned up a few times. This chain connects TRBV20-1 to TRBJ2-5, with D perhaps TRBD1 (5 bases). The CDR3 spans 13 residues. V lost 0 bases, J lost 5 bases, and 10 bases lay in between. CDR1 and CDR2 from the germline V gene are DFQATT and SNEGSKA (reference sequence). CDR3: CSARDWKGETQYF. Here the CDR3 DNA reads TGCAGTGCTAGAGATTGGAAGGGGGAGACCCAGTACTTC.

The chain uses TRBV7-9 and TRBJ2-7; TRBD2 agrees at 7 bases. Germline lookup yields CDR1 SEHNR and CDR2 FQNEAQ (reference sequence). Trimming cost V 5 bases and J 0 bases; bases outside gene matches: 7. The CDR3 is 15 amino acids. The CDR3 DNA sequence: TGTGCCAGCAGCCCCGGGGAGGGGTACTCCTACGAGCAGTACTTC. Translating gives CASSPGEGYSYEQYF. Full variable domain (rest looked up from reference TRBV7-9 and TRBJ2-7): DTGVSQNPRHKITKRGQNVTFRCDPISEHNRLYWYRQTLGQGPEFLTYFQNEAQLEKSRLLSDRFSAERPKGSFSTLEIQRTEQGDSAMYLCASSPGEGYSYEQYFGPGTRLTVT.

This chain connects TRBV4-1 to TRBJ1-2, with D unclear. The germline V gene encodes CDR1 MGHRA and CDR2 YSYEKL. The length of the CDR3 is 13 residues. V was shortened by 4 bases and J by 7 bases, with 13 bases between the two germline ends. For the CDR3, the DNA is TGCGCCAGCAGCCGGGAATCGGGGTCTGGCTACACCTTC. Translated, it gives CASSRESGSGYTF.

The chain joins TRBV7-3 to TRBJ2-6; 8 bases are a match to TRBD1. V lost 5 bases to trimming and J lost 2 bases; unmatched junction nucleotides: 2. Germline lookup yields CDR1 SGHTA and CDR2 FQGTGA. The length of the CDR3 is 15 residues. The CDR3 region is CASSPDRAGANVLTF. The CDR3 DNA reads as TGTGCCAGCAGCCCGGACAGGGCTGGGGCCAACGTCCTGACTTTC. Drawing the rest from reference TRBV7-3 and TRBJ2-6, the complete variable domain is GAGVSQTPSNKVTEKGKYVELRCDPISGHTALYWYRQSLGQGPEFLIYFQGTGAADDSGLPNDRFFAVRPEGSVSTLKIQRTERGDSAVYLCASSPDRAGANVLTFGAGSRLTVL.

The chain recombines TRBV10-2 with TRBJ2-7; D is ambiguous. This CDR3 has 14 residues. The germline CDR1 and CDR2 sequences are WSHSY and SAAADI. Trimming shortened V by 6 bases and J by 0 bases, and 12 bases separated the two germline ends. The CDR3 sequence: CASSGVGFSYEQYF. DNA for the CDR3: TGCGCCAGCAGCGGAGTGGGTTTCTCCTACGAGCAGTACTTC.

This clonotype was seen more than once but under ten times. The genes are TRBV4-3 and TRBJ2-5, with 9 bases fitting TRBD2. Germline loops: CDR1 LGHNA, CDR2 YSLEER. V gave up 4 bases and J gave up 4 bases; unmatched junction bases: 10. This CDR3 spans 16 amino acids. CDR3 sequence (DNA): TGCGCCAGCAGCCCAACCTATAGCGGGGGAGGAGAGACCCAGTACTTC. Its protein is CASSPTYSGGGETQYF.

This chain joins TRBV13 and TRBJ2-1, with 7 bases that match TRBD2. The CDR3 is 16 amino acids. V trimming: 2 bases; J trimming: 7 bases; junction bases outside the gene matches: 11. The germline V gene encodes CDR1 PRHDT and CDR2 FYEKMQ (reference sequence). This CDR3 is CASSLTSGGGGNEQFF. CDR3 nucleotides: TGTGCCAGCAGCTTAACCAGTGGGGGGGGAGGAAATGAGCAGTTCTTC.

The DNA for the CDR3 is TGTGCCAGCAGTTTCAGGCCGACTGAATACAATGAGCAGTTCTTC. It encodes CASSFRPTEYNEQFF. The rearrangement joins TRBV12-3 or TRBV12-4 to TRBJ2-1; D is ambiguous. The CDR3 is made up of 15 amino acids. Trimming left V 3 bases short and J 4 bases short, with 13 bases between.

This clonotype occurred a few times. This sequence joins TRBV5-1 and TRBJ1-1, with D possibly matching TRBD1 (5 bases). V was cut by 1 base and J by 5 bases, with 12 bases left in between. Germline CDR1 reads SGHRS; CDR2 reads YFSETQ. The CDR3 extends over 14 amino acids. CDR3 nucleotides: TGCGCCAGCAGCTTGTCTGGGTACAGGACTGAAGCTTTCTTT. Its protein is CASSLSGYRTEAFF.

This clonotype was seen more than once but under ten times. The gene calls are TRBV7-8 and TRBJ1-2, with D hard to call. V was clipped by 0 bases and J by 4 bases, with 9 bases between them. This CDR3 is built from 14 residues. Per the germline V gene, CDR1 is SGHVS and CDR2 is FQNEAQ. CDR3 sequence (DNA): TGTGCCAGCAGCTTAGCCGGAGGGTTCTATGGCTACACCTTC. Its translation is CASSLAGGFYGYTF.

This clonotype was observed at least ten times. CDR3 region: CASSQEGVRGVYGYTF. CDR3 DNA: TGCGCCAGCAGCCAAGAGGGTGTCAGGGGTGTCTATGGCTACACCTTC. The chain couples TRBV4-3 to TRBJ1-2, with D possibly matching TRBD1 (6 bases). The CDR3 length is 16 residues. V lost 0 bases and J 4 bases, leaving 15 bases between the germline ends. The germline V gene has CDR1 LGHNA and CDR2 YSLEER.

This clonotype was seen at least ten times. The rearrangement joins TRBV5-1 to TRBJ2-6; tentative D call: TRBD2 (7 bases). This CDR3 comprises 18 residues. V was cut by 6 bases and J by 0 bases, with 19 bases left in between. Germline V gene sequence: CDR1 SGHRS, CDR2 YFSETQ. The CDR3 loop reads CASKGRGLPLSGANVLTF. CDR3 DNA: TGCGCCAGCAAAGGCAGGGGACTACCCCTCTCTGGGGCCAACGTCCTGACTTTC.

This clonotype was seen more than once but under ten times. The chain links TRBV6-2 or TRBV6-3 to TRBJ1-1; D unresolved. Trimming left V 11 bases short and J 1 base short, with 14 bases between. In germline, CDR1 is MNHEY, CDR2 SVGEGT. This CDR3 has 13 residues. The CDR3 nucleotides read TGTGCCCATAGTTTGGCGGGGAACACTGAAGCTTTCTTT. Translation gives CAHSLAGNTEAFF.

This clonotype was seen only a few times. The chain employs TRBV2 and TRBJ2-5; TRBD2 is a possible D gene (6 bases). The CDR3 sequence is 15 residues long. V lost 2 bases, J lost 2 bases, and 12 bases lay in between. Germline values: CDR1 SNHLY, CDR2 FYNNEI. CDR3 bases: TGTGCCAGCAGTGAATACATAGCGGAGCAAGAGACCCAGTACTTC. This encodes CASSEYIAEQETQYF.

The rearrangement links TRBV6-2 or TRBV6-3 to TRBJ2-3; D is perhaps TRBD2 (7 bases). Germline V gene sequence: CDR1 MNHEY, CDR2 SVGEGT. This CDR3 is 14 amino acids long. With 4 bases removed from V and 3 bases from J, the gap between germline ends came to 11 bases. CDR3 sequence (DNA): TGTGCCAGCAGTTTGAAGGGGGGGACAGATACGCAGTATTTT. Translated: CASSLKGGTDTQYF.

The chain recombines TRBV5-1 with TRBJ1-4; D is perhaps TRBD1 (6 bases). CDR1 is SGHRS and CDR2 is YFSETQ in the germline V gene. This CDR3 comprises 13 residues. V lost 2 bases to trimming and J lost 7 bases, with 9 bases between them. The CDR3: CASSFRGVEKLFF. The CDR3 region has the DNA TGCGCCAGCAGCTTCAGGGGCGTTGAAAAACTGTTTTTT.

V is TRBV6-6 and J is TRBJ2-7; TRBD1 matches 7 bases. This CDR3 comprises 15 residues. J gave up 2 bases and V 3 bases, and 7 bases lay outside the gene matches. The V gene's germline CDR1 is MNHNY and CDR2 SVGAGI (reference sequence). The CDR3 sequence: CASSYLSTGTYEQYV. CDR3 bases: TGTGCCAGCAGTTATCTTTCGACAGGGACCTACGAGCAGTACGTC.

This clonotype was counted only a few times. The rearrangement links TRBV6-1 to TRBJ2-3; D might be TRBD2 (6 bases). There are 14 residues in the CDR3. Trimming shortened V by 3 bases and J by 6 bases, and 13 bases separated the two germline ends. Germline V CDR1 and CDR2: MNHNS, SASEGT. CDR3 sequence: CASSEGTAGDTQYF. The CDR3 nucleotides read TGTGCCAGCAGTGAGGGGACTGCTGGTGATACGCAGTATTTT.

This clonotype was recorded many times. The V call is TRBV5-8, the J call TRBJ2-4, with D uncertain. The V gene's germline CDR1 is SGHTS and CDR2 YDEGEE. The CDR3 loop spans 11 amino acids. Trimming removed 2 bases from V and 3 bases from J, with 0 bases in between. The CDR3 nucleotides are TGTGCCAGCAGCTTCAAAAACATTCAGTACTTC. This gives the protein CASSFKNIQYF.

The rearrangement links TRBV7-2 to TRBJ2-5, with D unclear. The germline V gene has CDR1 SGHTA and CDR2 FQGNSA. Trimming removed 6 bases at V and 5 bases at J, with 10 bases between. This CDR3 contains 12 residues. The CDR3, as DNA: TGTGCCAGCAGACCTGACGGGGAGACCCAGTACTTC. Its protein is CASRPDGETQYF.

This clonotype was counted a few times. The chain combines TRBV6-5 with TRBJ2-6; D not resolved. Trimming removed 0 bases from V and 0 bases from J, with 9 bases in between. Germline V gene sequence: CDR1 MNHEY, CDR2 SVGAGI. The CDR3 contains 17 residues. The CDR3 bases are TGTGCCAGCAGTTACTCGAGATTCCTCTCTGGGGCCAACGTCCTGACTTTC. It specifies CASSYSRFLSGANVLTF.

A few counts support this clonotype. V and J are TRBV5-1 and TRBJ2-1, with D uncertain. The CDR3 spans 11 residues. With 1 base removed from V and 9 bases from J, the gap between germline ends came to 5 bases. Germline-derived CDR1 and CDR2 are SGHRS and YFSETQ. The CDR3 spells CASSLFFEQFF. The CDR3 DNA follows: TGCGCCAGCAGCTTGTTTTTTGAGCAGTTCTTC.

This rearrangement joins TRBV29-1 to TRBJ2-2, with D uncertain. Deletions cut 4 bases from V and 0 bases from J, with 3 bases between. CDR1 and CDR2 (germline): SQVTM, ANQGSEA. There are 12 residues in the CDR3. CDR3 in amino acids: CSVAANTGELFF. CDR3 bases: TGCAGCGTTGCCGCGAACACCGGGGAGCTGTTTTTT.

The chain links TRBV9 to TRBJ1-1, with D perhaps TRBD1 (5 bases). The CDR3 is 17 residues long. V was clipped by 4 bases and J by 8 bases, with 27 bases between them. Germline V gene data show CDR1 as SGDLS and CDR2 as YYNGEE. The CDR3 DNA is TGTGCCAGCAGCCTCAGAGGTCAGGGAGTCCCCTGGACCGAAGCTTTCTTT. Protein product: CASSLRGQGVPWTEAFF. The whole variable domain, filled in from reference TRBV9 and TRBJ1-1, reads DSGVTQTPKHLITATGQRVTLRCSPRSGDLSVYWYQQSLDQGLQFLIQYYNGEERAKGNILERFSAQQFPDLHSELNLSSLELGDSALYFCASSLRGQGVPWTEAFFGQGTRLTVV.